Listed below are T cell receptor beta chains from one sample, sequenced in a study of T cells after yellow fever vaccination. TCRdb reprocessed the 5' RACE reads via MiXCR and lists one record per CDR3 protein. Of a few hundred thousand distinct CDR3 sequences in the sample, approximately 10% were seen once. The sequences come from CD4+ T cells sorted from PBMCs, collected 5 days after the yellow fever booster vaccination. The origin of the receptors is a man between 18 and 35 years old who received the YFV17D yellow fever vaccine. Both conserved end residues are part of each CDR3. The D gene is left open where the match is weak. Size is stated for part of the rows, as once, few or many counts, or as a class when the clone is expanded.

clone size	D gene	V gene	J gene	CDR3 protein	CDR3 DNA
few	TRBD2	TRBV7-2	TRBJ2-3	CASNPRGGPDTQYF	TGTGCCAGCAATCCGCGGGGGGGTCCAGATACGCAGTATTTT
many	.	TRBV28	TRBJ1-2	CASSLRAYGYTF	TGTGCCAGCAGTTTACGGGCCTATGGCTACACCTTC
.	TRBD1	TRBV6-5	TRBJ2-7	CASRSTGEEQYF	TGTGCCAGCAGATCGACAGGGGAGGAGCAGTACTTC
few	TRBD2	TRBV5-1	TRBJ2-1	CASSSTSGGAPEQFF	TGCGCCAGCAGCTCTACTAGCGGGGGGGCCCCTGAGCAGTTCTTC
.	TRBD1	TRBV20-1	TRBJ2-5	CSAWDRGQETQYF	TGCAGTGCTTGGGACAGGGGCCAAGAGACCCAGTACTTC
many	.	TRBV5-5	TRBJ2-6	CASSHARLAEANVLTF	TGTGCCAGCAGCCATGCCCGACTGGCAGAGGCCAACGTCCTGACTTTC
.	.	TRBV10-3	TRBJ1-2	CAISVVQGDYGYTF	TGTGCCATCAGTGTTGTACAGGGAGACTATGGCTACACCTTC
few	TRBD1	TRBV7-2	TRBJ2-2	CASSQQGTGGELFF	TGTGCCAGCAGCCAACAGGGGACCGGCGGGGAGCTGTTTTTT
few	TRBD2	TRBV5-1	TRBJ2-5	CASSLAGTSGANQEKYF	TGCGCCAGCAGCTTGGCCGGGACTAGCGGGGCCAATCAAGAGAAGTACTTC
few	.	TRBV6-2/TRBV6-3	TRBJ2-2	CASRTFRRGELFF	TGTGCCAGCAGAACCTTCCGTCGAGGGGAGCTGTTTTTT
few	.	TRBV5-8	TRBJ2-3	CASSLASRRSTDTQYF	TGTGCCAGCAGCTTGGCGTCCCGCAGGAGCACAGATACGCAGTATTTT
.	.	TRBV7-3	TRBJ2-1	CASSLLQGNEQFF	TGTGCCAGCAGCCTACTCCAGGGAAATGAGCAGTTCTTC
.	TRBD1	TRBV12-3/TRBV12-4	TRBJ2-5	CASGYRGRVIGTQYF	TGTGCCAGCGGCTACAGGGGACGGGTTATAGGGACCCAGTACTTC
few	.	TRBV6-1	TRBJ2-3	CASSELPFVPGDTQYF	TGTGCCAGCAGTGAATTGCCCTTTGTCCCCGGAGATACGCAGTATTTT
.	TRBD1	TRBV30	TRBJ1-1	CAWMRSPGQGNTEAFF	TGTGCCTGGATGAGGAGTCCAGGACAGGGGAACACTGAAGCTTTCTTT
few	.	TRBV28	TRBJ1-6	CASSYWGTTYNSPLHF	TGTGCCAGCAGTTATTGGGGAACTACCTATAATTCACCCCTCCACTTT
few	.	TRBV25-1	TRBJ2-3	CASSEYLGSSTDTQYF	TGTGCCAGCAGTGAATATCTGGGGAGCAGCACAGATACGCAGTATTTT
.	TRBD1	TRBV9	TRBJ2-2	CASSPREGAGTGELFF	TGTGCCAGCAGCCCCAGAGAGGGGGCCGGCACCGGGGAGCTGTTTTTT
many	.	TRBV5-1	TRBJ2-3	CASSLVQGVDTQYF	TGCGCCAGCAGCCTTGTCCAGGGAGTGGATACGCAGTATTTT
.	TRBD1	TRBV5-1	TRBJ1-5	CASSRDRESPQHF	TGCGCCAGCAGCCGGGACAGGGAGAGTCCCCAGCATTTT
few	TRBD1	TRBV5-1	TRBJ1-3	CASSPTGGQQNTIYF	TGCGCCAGCAGCCCGACTGGGGGACAGCAAAACACCATATATTTT
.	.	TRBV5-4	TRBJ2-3	CASSLAAGSTDTQYF	TGTGCCAGCAGCTTGGCCGCGGGGAGCACAGATACGCAGTATTTT
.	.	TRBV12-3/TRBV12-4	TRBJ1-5	CASSFTTNQPQHF	TGTGCCAGCAGTTTTACCACGAATCAGCCCCAGCATTTT
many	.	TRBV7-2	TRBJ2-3	CASSLARSTDTQYF	TGTGCCAGCAGCTTAGCGCGGAGCACAGATACGCAGTATTTT
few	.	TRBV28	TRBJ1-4	CASSLPFWDATNEKLFF	TGTGCCAGCAGTTTACCCTTCTGGGACGCAACTAATGAAAAACTGTTTTTT